A selection of T cell receptor beta chains follows, all from one sample in a study of breast tumors, draining lymph nodes, adjacent tissues. Each CDR3 protein gets one entry after TCRdb re-called the multiplex PCR reads with MiXCR. The sample yields about 8,300 distinct CDR3 sequences, 40% to 55% seen once. The sample consisted of tumor-adjacent breast tissue. The receptors here all came from a female donor with breast cancer. Some clones in this sample may be carry-over from other donors' samples. The CDR3 runs from the conserved cysteine through the conserved F or W. The order of the fields is D gene, J gene, V gene, clone size, CDR3 protein, CDR3 DNA. A D gene is named only where the DNA matches it firmly. A row's size may be missing; if present it is once, few, many or a size class.

>TRBD2|TRBJ2-7|TRBV20-1|NA
CSARSSRLAGGGEQYF
TGCAGTGCTAGATCCTCCAGACTAGCGGGAGGTGGGGAGCAGTACTTC
>NA|TRBJ2-1|TRBV12-3/TRBV12-4|NA
CASLEGTYNEQFF
TGTGCCAGCCTGGAGGGGACCTACAATGAGCAGTTCTTC
>NA|TRBJ1-5|TRBV20-1|NA
CSASVTELYQPQHF
TGCAGTGCTAGTGTGACAGAGTTATATCAGCCCCAGCATTTT
>NA|TRBJ2-3|TRBV30|many
CAWSGGNTDTQYF
TGTGCCTGGAGTGGGGGGAACACAGATACGCAGTATTTT
>TRBD1|TRBJ2-5|TRBV5-1|NA
CASSLSGQGSMETQYF
TGCGCCAGCAGCTTGTCAGGACAGGGATCTATGGAGACCCAGTACTTC
>NA|TRBJ2-1|TRBV7-6|NA
CASSLSRPGSDEQFF
TGTGCCAGCAGCTTAAGCAGGCCTGGGTCGGATGAGCAGTTCTTC
>NA|TRBJ2-1|TRBV9|many
CASSVEERYNEQFF
TGTGCCAGCAGCGTAGAAGAACGGTACAATGAGCAGTTCTTC
>NA|TRBJ2-7|TRBV6-2/TRBV6-3|many
CASSYSREQYF
TGTGCCAGCAGTTACTCCCGCGAGCAGTACTTC
>NA|TRBJ1-5|TRBV7-2|many
CASSFDNQPQHF
TGTGCCAGCAGCTTTGACAATCAGCCCCAGCATTTT
>TRBD2|TRBJ2-1|TRBV7-8|many
CASSLAPGGPSSSYNEQFF
TGTGCCAGCAGCTTAGCGCCGGGGGGGCCTAGTAGCTCCTACAATGAGCAGTTCTTC
>TRBD1|TRBJ2-7|TRBV11-2|NA
CASSYGTDLGDEQYF
TGTGCCAGCAGCTACGGGACAGATCTAGGCGACGAGCAGTACTTC
>NA|TRBJ1-4|TRBV20-1|NA
CSARDTGRSDEKLFF
TGCAGTGCTAGAGACACAGGGAGGTCGGATGAAAAACTGTTTTTT
>NA|TRBJ1-5|TRBV20-1|NA
CSARDQWGLDSNQPQHF
TGCAGTGCTAGAGATCAGTGGGGATTGGATAGCAATCAGCCCCAGCATTTT
>NA|TRBJ2-5|TRBV7-6|once
CASGREGGGQETQYF
TGTGCCAGCGGCAGGGAAGGGGGGGGCCAGGAGACCCAGTACTTC
>TRBD1|TRBJ1-1|TRBV28|NA
CASSHRGRAFF
TGTGCCAGCAGTCACAGGGGACGGGCTTTCTTT
>NA|TRBJ1-2|TRBV7-8|NA
CASSPRTYGYTF
TGTGCCAGCAGCCCGCGGACTTATGGCTACACCTTC
>NA|TRBJ2-3|TRBV5-1|many
CASSLGSHFSTDTQYF
TGCGCCAGCAGCCTCGGTAGCCACTTTAGCACAGATACGCAGTATTTT
>NA|TRBJ1-2|TRBV28|many
CASETGTYGYTF
TGTGCCAGCGAGACAGGAACCTATGGCTACACCTTC
>TRBD2|TRBJ2-7|TRBV28|many
CASSLFAGGRSYEQYF
TGTGCCAGCAGTTTATTCGCGGGAGGGCGTTCCTACGAGCAGTACTTC
>NA|TRBJ2-4|TRBV20-1|many
CSAPRGGENIQYF
TGCAGTGCTCCCCGGGGTGGAGAGAACATTCAGTACTTC
>NA|TRBJ1-2|TRBV6-5|many
CASSQEYRAAYDYTF
TGTGCCAGCAGTCAAGAGTACAGGGCAGCCTATGACTACACCTTC
>NA|TRBJ2-2|TRBV7-6|many
CASSLGAGEAGELFF
TGTGCCAGCAGCTTAGGGGCAGGGGAAGCCGGGGAGCTGTTTTTT
>NA|TRBJ2-3|TRBV12-3/TRBV12-4|NA
CASSLGGADTQYF
TGTGCCAGCAGTTTGGGGGGCGCAGATACGCAGTATTTT
>NA|TRBJ2-7|TRBV5-8|medium-sized
CASSLDWGRNEQYF
TGTGCCAGCAGCTTGGATTGGGGTCGGAACGAGCAGTACTTC
>TRBD2|TRBJ2-1|TRBV6-5|many
CASRLLGTSQNNEQFF
TGTGCCAGCCGTTTATTGGGGACTAGCCAAAACAATGAGCAGTTCTTC
>TRBD2|TRBJ2-2|TRBV7-3|many
CASSKGLAETGELFF
TGTGCCAGCAGCAAGGGACTAGCGGAGACCGGGGAGCTGTTTTTT
>NA|TRBJ2-3|TRBV5-1|once
CASSLVGRETDTQYF
TGCGCCAGCAGCTTGGTGGGCAGGGAGACAGATACGCAGTATTTT
>TRBD1|TRBJ2-1|TRBV29-1|NA
CSVVRDRGLSEQFF
TGCAGCGTTGTTAGGGACAGGGGGCTTTCCGAGCAGTTCTTC
>TRBD1|TRBJ2-7|TRBV6-6|medium-sized
CASTDSGTDSYEQYF
TGTGCCAGCACCGACTCCGGGACAGATTCCTACGAGCAGTACTTC
>NA|TRBJ2-5|TRBV5-6|NA
CASSLVRRQETQYF
TGTGCCAGCAGCTTGGTCCGCAGACAAGAGACCCAGTACTTC
>NA|TRBJ2-7|TRBV7-3|medium-sized
CASSSNPGSTTQYF
TGTGCCAGCAGCTCAAACCCGGGATCCACAACCCAGTACTTC
>NA|TRBJ1-2|TRBV30|many
CAWRLIQGKQYGYTF
TGTGCCTGGAGACTAATCCAGGGAAAGCAATATGGCTACACCTTC
>NA|TRBJ2-1|TRBV9|medium-sized
CASSAPGLGHPDNEQFF
TGTGCCAGCAGCGCCCCAGGCTTGGGACACCCCGACAATGAGCAGTTCTTC
>TRBD1|TRBJ1-1|TRBV20-1|few
CSPQGALGTEAFF
TGCAGTCCACAGGGGGCGCTCGGCACTGAAGCTTTCTTT
>NA|TRBJ2-2|TRBV6-1|NA
CASSYQEEGTGELFF
TGTGCCAGCAGTTACCAGGAGGAAGGCACCGGGGAGCTGTTTTTT
>NA|TRBJ1-2|TRBV2|medium-sized
CASTQGYYGYTF
TGTGCCAGCACCCAGGGATACTATGGCTACACCTTC
>TRBD1|TRBJ2-7|TRBV20-1|NA
CSAPPGQGYEQYF
TGCAGTGCGCCCCCGGGACAGGGCTACGAGCAGTACTTC
>NA|TRBJ1-6|TRBV2|once
CAAAQSSYNSPLHF
TGTGCCGCGGCCCAGAGCTCCTATAATTCACCCCTCCACTTT
>NA|TRBJ2-1|TRBV29-1|medium-sized
CSVEGHLTQSSYNEQFF
TGCAGCGTTGAGGGGCACTTGACTCAAAGCTCCTACAATGAGCAGTTCTTC
>TRBD2|TRBJ2-7|TRBV2|NA
CASRVQREGDEQYF
TGTGCCAGCAGGGTCCAGCGGGAGGGCGACGAGCAGTACTTC
>NA|TRBJ2-5|TRBV30|NA
CAWCRGFGETQYF
TGTGCCTGGTGCAGGGGTTTCGGTGAGACCCAGTACTTC
>TRBD1|TRBJ1-6|TRBV9|medium-sized
CASSADGTGLRSPLHF
TGTGCCAGCAGCGCTGATGGGACAGGGCTACGATCACCCCTCCACTTT
>NA|TRBJ2-7|TRBV19|NA
CASSSGDLTEQYF
TGTGCCAGTAGTAGCGGCGACCTTACGGAGCAGTACTTC
>NA|TRBJ1-3|TRBV7-9|medium-sized
CASSLDPGLGGNTIYF
TGTGCCAGCAGCTTAGATCCAGGACTGGGCGGAAACACCATATATTTT
>NA|TRBJ2-5|TRBV11-2|many
CASSLSGGLETQYF
TGTGCCAGCAGCTTATCTGGGGGGTTGGAGACCCAGTACTTC
>NA|TRBJ1-2|TRBV11-2|NA
CASSQPWGDGYTF
TGTGCCAGCAGCCAACCCTGGGGGGATGGCTACACCTTC
>TRBD2|TRBJ2-2|TRBV5-1|NA
CASSVTTSGTEELFF
TGCGCCAGCAGCGTGACTACTAGCGGGACCGAGGAGCTGTTTTTT
>TRBD1|TRBJ2-2|TRBV19|many
CASSPSGDRGQAGELFF
TGTGCCAGTAGCCCCTCGGGGGACAGGGGGCAAGCCGGGGAGCTGTTTTTT
>TRBD1|TRBJ2-1|TRBV4-2|NA
CASSQDRNPGQDNNEQFF
TGTGCCAGCAGCCAAGATAGAAACCCGGGACAGGACAACAATGAGCAGTTCTTC
>TRBD2|TRBJ2-3|TRBV7-9|NA
CASSLILAGVTDTQYF
TGTGCCAGCAGCTTAATACTAGCGGGCGTCACAGATACGCAGTATTTT
>TRBD2|TRBJ2-7|TRBV30|medium-sized
CAWRVPGSSGVRQYF
TGTGCCTGGAGGGTCCCCGGGTCTAGCGGGGTACGGCAGTACTTC
>NA|TRBJ2-3|TRBV7-9|many
CASSFERGPTDTQYF
TGTGCCAGCAGTTTTGAGAGGGGCCCCACAGATACGCAGTATTTT
>NA|TRBJ2-1|TRBV3-1|many
CASSLGTPINNEQFF
TGTGCCAGCAGCCTAGGGACCCCTATTAACAATGAGCAGTTCTTC
>NA|TRBJ1-3|TRBV4-1|many
CASSPEEGRTSGNTIYF
TGCGCCAGCAGCCCGGAGGAGGGCCGGACCTCTGGAAACACCATATATTTT
>NA|TRBJ2-2|TRBV9|many
CASSAPGTLTGELFF
TGTGCCAGCAGCGCCCCCGGGACTCTCACCGGGGAGCTGTTTTTT